A selection of T cell receptor beta chains follows, all from one sample in a study of T cells in tuberculosis. This table comes from immunoSEQ multiplex PCR, and its TCRdb copy is limited to in-frame clones, with some not included. Seen here are tens of thousands of clones, about 91% observed once, and the top ten hold 5.5% to 8%. The source was PBMCs, collected at tuberculosis diagnosis. These receptors all come from an adult with tuberculosis. Both conserved end residues are part of each CDR3. A D gene is named only where the DNA matches it firmly. Clone size, where shown, is once, few, many, or a class for clones that have expanded.

v_gene,d_gene,abundance,j_gene,CDR3aa,CDR3nt
TRBV7-2,-,-,TRBJ1-1,CASSPKGDTEAFF,TGTGCCAGCAGCCCCAAAGGGGACACTGAAGCTTTCTTT
TRBV27,TRBD1,-,TRBJ2-7,CARKDRENTYEQYF,TGTGCCAGGAAAGACAGGGAGAACACCTACGAGCAGTACTTC
TRBV27,TRBD1,-,TRBJ1-5,CASCPGTGANQPQHF,TGTGCCAGCTGCCCCGGGACAGGGGCAAATCAGCCCCAGCATTTT
TRBV6-6,-,once,TRBJ2-3,CASQTTRTDTQYF,TGTGCCAGCCAGACTACCCGCACAGATACGCAGTATTTT
TRBV21-1,-,once,TRBJ2-1,CASSSRQGRGYNEQFF,TGTGCCAGCAGCTCGCGCCAGGGTAGGGGGTACAATGAGCAGTTCTTC
TRBV6-1,TRBD1,-,TRBJ1-1,CASKGQWTPEAFF,TGTGCCAGCAAGGGACAGTGGACCCCTGAAGCTTTCTTT
TRBV6-5,TRBD1,-,TRBJ2-2,CASRRGRGTGELFF,TGTGCCAGCAGAAGGGGGCGCGGGACCGGGGAGCTGTTTTTT
TRBV4-3,TRBD1,few,TRBJ1-2,CASSQSGGGYYGYTF,TGCGCCAGCAGCCAATCAGGGGGCGGATACTATGGCTACACCTTC
TRBV19,-,-,TRBJ2-2,CASSIRDRGAGLTGELFF,TGTGCCAGTAGTATACGGGATCGGGGTGCGGGATTAACCGGGGAGCTGTTTTTT
TRBV30,-,-,TRBJ2-2,CAWSFSIANTGELFF,TGTGCCTGGAGTTTTAGTATCGCGAACACCGGGGAGCTGTTTTTT
TRBV2,-,few,TRBJ2-7,CASSQTYEQYF,TGTGCCAGCAGCCAAACCTACGAGCAGTACTTC
TRBV11-2,TRBD1,once,TRBJ2-1,CASSLEWTGGEGEQFF,TGTGCCAGCAGCTTAGAGTGGACAGGGGGTGAGGGAGAGCAGTTCTTC
TRBV2,TRBD1,-,TRBJ1-3,CASTPDRVAGNTIYF,TGTGCCAGCACCCCCGACAGGGTCGCTGGAAACACCATATATTTT
TRBV27,-,once,TRBJ2-1,CASSLGRAHYNEQFF,TGTGCCAGCAGTTTAGGCAGGGCCCACTACAATGAGCAGTTCTTC
TRBV18,-,-,TRBJ1-1,CASSRSVGDTEAFF,TGTGCCAGCTCCAGATCAGTCGGGGACACTGAAGCTTTCTTT
TRBV5-5,TRBD1,-,TRBJ1-2,CASSTAGTGYGYTF,TGTGCCAGCAGCACAGCCGGGACAGGCTATGGCTACACCTTC
TRBV7-2,-,-,TRBJ2-4,CASSLGPSGSLAKNIQYF,TGTGCCAGCAGCTTAGGACCCTCCGGGTCACTAGCCAAAAACATTCAGTACTTC
TRBV5-1,TRBD1,-,TRBJ1-4,CASNPGQTNEKLFF,TGCGCCAGCAACCCGGGACAGACTAATGAAAAACTGTTTTTT
TRBV28,-,-,TRBJ1-2,CASSLTGYGYTF,TGTGCCAGCAGTTTGACAGGCTATGGCTACACCTTC
TRBV2,TRBD2,-,TRBJ2-7,CASKPRGGSGGEQYF,TGTGCCAGCAAACCCCGGGGCGGGAGCGGGGGCGAGCAGTACTTC
TRBV29-1,-,-,TRBJ1-1,CSVERQLNTEAFF,TGCAGCGTTGAAAGACAGTTGAACACTGAAGCTTTCTTT
TRBV10-2,-,-,TRBJ1-6,CASTGSYNSPLHF,TGCGCCAGCACAGGGTCCTATAATTCACCCCTCCACTTT
TRBV19,-,-,TRBJ1-5,CASSIGLGLRNRPQHF,TGTGCCAGTAGTATTGGCTTGGGACTTCGCAATCGGCCCCAGCATTTT
TRBV5-1,-,-,TRBJ1-4,CASSVGPGTNEKLFF,TGCGCCAGCAGCGTGGGGCCAGGAACTAATGAAAAACTGTTTTTT
TRBV19,TRBD1,-,TRBJ1-2,CASSIGTGKGYTF,TGTGCCAGTAGTATAGGGACAGGGAAGGGCTACACCTTC
TRBV2,-,-,TRBJ2-3,CASSEWRNTQYF,TGTGCCAGCAGTGAGTGGAGAAATACGCAGTATTTT
TRBV19,-,-,TRBJ1-2,CASSIDGNYGYTF,TGTGCCAGTAGTATAGACGGGAACTATGGCTACACCTTC
TRBV6-5,-,-,TRBJ1-2,CASSYGHNYGYTF,TGTGCCAGCAGTTACGGCCATAACTATGGCTACACCTTC
TRBV28,TRBD1,-,TRBJ2-2,CASSGRDRPTGELFF,TGTGCCAGCAGTGGCCGGGACAGGCCTACCGGGGAGCTGTTTTTT
TRBV7-6,TRBD1,-,TRBJ2-2,CASSRTGVAGELFF,TGTGCCAGCAGCCGGACAGGGGTTGCCGGGGAGCTGTTTTTT
TRBV11-3,-,-,TRBJ2-5,CASSLDLGETQYF,TGTGCCAGCAGCTTAGACTTGGGCGAGACCCAGTACTTC
TRBV11-2,TRBD1,-,TRBJ2-1,CASIRTGLSSYNEQFF,TGTGCCAGCATCAGGACAGGATTGAGCTCCTACAATGAGCAGTTCTTC
TRBV28,-,once,TRBJ1-2,CASGQPHYGYTF,TGTGCCAGCGGGCAGCCCCACTATGGCTACACCTTC
TRBV28,-,-,TRBJ2-3,CASSLQRDTQYF,TGTGCCAGCAGTTTACAGCGGGATACGCAGTATTTT
TRBV4-2,TRBD2,-,TRBJ2-7,CASSLWTSGAYEQYF,TGTGCCAGCAGCCTGTGGACTAGCGGGGCCTACGAGCAGTACTTC
TRBV27,TRBD1,-,TRBJ1-3,CASSMDRGNTIYF,TGTGCCAGCAGTATGGACAGGGGAAACACCATATATTTT
TRBV4-1,TRBD1,-,TRBJ1-2,CASSQGGTGGNYGYTF,TGCGCCAGCAGCCAAGGGGGGACAGGGGGCAACTATGGCTACACCTTC
TRBV2,TRBD1,-,TRBJ1-5,CASREQGARQPQHF,TGTGCCAGCAGGGAACAGGGGGCCCGGCAGCCCCAGCATTTT
TRBV7-2,TRBD1,-,TRBJ1-5,CASSLGGGGINQPQHF,TGTGCCAGCAGCTTAGGCGGAGGGGGCATCAATCAGCCCCAGCATTTT
TRBV9,-,-,TRBJ2-3,CASSARGADTQYF,TGTGCCAGCAGCGCCCGTGGGGCCGATACGCAGTATTTT
TRBV19,-,-,TRBJ1-5,CASSMGGIRNQPQHF,TGTGCCAGTAGTATGGGAGGGATCCGCAATCAGCCCCAGCATTTT
TRBV27,-,-,TRBJ2-1,CASSLGGRSYNEQFF,TGTGCCAGCAGTTTGGGGGGGCGCTCCTACAATGAGCAGTTCTTC
TRBV20-1,TRBD1,-,TRBJ1-2,CSADRGLGYTF,TGCAGTGCTGACAGGGGTCTCGGCTACACCTTC
TRBV2,TRBD2,-,TRBJ2-7,CARGGGLDEQYF,TGTGCCAGGGGCGGGGGGCTCGACGAGCAGTACTTC
TRBV5-1,-,-,TRBJ2-7,CASSQSSSREWSGEQYF,TGCGCCAGCAGCCAGTCCTCCAGCCGGGAGTGGTCTGGCGAGCAGTACTTC
TRBV4-3,TRBD2,-,TRBJ2-2,CASSQGGSGGPRGTGELFF,TGCGCCAGCAGCCAAGGGGGCAGCGGGGGGCCCCGGGGGACCGGGGAGCTGTTTTTT
TRBV9,-,-,TRBJ2-7,CASSVGPASEQYF,TGTGCCAGCAGCGTTGGGCCTGCAAGCGAGCAGTACTTC
TRBV6-1,-,-,TRBJ2-1,CASDWIYNEQFF,TGTGCCAGCGACTGGATATACAATGAGCAGTTCTTC
TRBV19,TRBD1,-,TRBJ2-7,CASSRDRALYEQYF,TGTGCCAGTAGTAGAGACAGGGCCCTCTACGAGCAGTACTTC
TRBV7-8,-,-,TRBJ2-4,CASSLATTRGAKNIQYF,TGTGCCAGCAGCTTAGCAACTACCAGGGGAGCCAAAAACATTCAGTACTTC
TRBV15,-,-,TRBJ1-2,CATSSSGTPLYGYTF,TGTGCCACCAGCAGTTCCGGTACTCCTCTATATGGCTACACCTTC
TRBV5-6,-,-,TRBJ1-3,CASSLGAGAYSTGNTIYF,TGTGCCAGCAGCTTGGGGGCAGGCGCTTACTCTACTGGAAACACCATATATTTT
TRBV6-5,-,-,TRBJ2-3,CASSLRHHSDTQYF,TGTGCCAGCAGTTTAAGACATCACTCAGATACGCAGTATTTT
TRBV18,-,few,TRBJ1-2,CASSPQGFGYTF,TGTGCCAGCTCACCACAGGGGTTTGGCTACACCTTC
TRBV5-4,-,-,TRBJ2-1,CASSLGVGGGYNEQFF,TGTGCCAGCAGCTTGGGTGTGGGAGGGGGCTACAATGAGCAGTTCTTC
TRBV27,TRBD2,-,TRBJ2-1,CASRGLAGVRNEQFF,TGTGCCAGCAGGGGACTAGCGGGAGTACGTAATGAGCAGTTCTTC
TRBV25-1,-,-,TRBJ2-7,CASSDWVRGEQYF,TGTGCCAGCAGTGACTGGGTTAGGGGCGAGCAGTACTTC
TRBV5-1,TRBD1,once,TRBJ2-3,CASSGQGVTDTQYF,TGCGCCAGCAGTGGACAGGGTGTAACAGATACGCAGTATTTT
TRBV5-1,TRBD2,-,TRBJ2-1,CASSLVSGASYNEQFF,TGCGCCAGCAGCCTAGTTAGCGGGGCCAGCTACAATGAGCAGTTCTTC
TRBV28,-,-,TRBJ2-7,CASKGGGLTGPYEQYF,TGTGCCAGCAAAGGTGGGGGATTGACAGGTCCCTACGAGCAGTACTTC